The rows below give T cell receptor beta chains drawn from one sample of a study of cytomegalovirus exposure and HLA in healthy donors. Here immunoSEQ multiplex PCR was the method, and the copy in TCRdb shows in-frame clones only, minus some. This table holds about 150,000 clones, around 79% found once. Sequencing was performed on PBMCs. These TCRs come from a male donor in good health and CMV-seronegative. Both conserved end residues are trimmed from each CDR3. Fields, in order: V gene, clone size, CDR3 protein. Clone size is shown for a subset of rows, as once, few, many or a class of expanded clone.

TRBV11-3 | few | ASSLGPKNSPLH
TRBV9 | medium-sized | ASSGQEGHLYGYT
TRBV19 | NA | ASSQQGYEQY
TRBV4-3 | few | ASSQFLSGQLAKNIQY
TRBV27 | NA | ASSSQTGMNTEAF
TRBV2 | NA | ASKLAGGRTGELF
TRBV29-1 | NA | SVEWRLGGQGGYGYT
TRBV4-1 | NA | ASSQTGQTNQPQH
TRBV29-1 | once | SVEDLIVAVDYNEQF
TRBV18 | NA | ASSPTGRNAQETQY
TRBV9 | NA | ASSALREEAF
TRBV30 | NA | AWSSPGSSGNTIY
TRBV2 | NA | ASSRDYSSYEQY
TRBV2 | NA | ASSKRGVQETQY
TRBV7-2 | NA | ASSFSGSTDTQY
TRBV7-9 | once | ASSLTGLNTEAF
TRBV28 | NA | ASSFGGGGNQPQH